Below are 19 T cell receptor beta chains sequenced from a single sample in a study of OX40 agonist ivuxolimab in advanced cancers. Here immunoSEQ multiplex PCR was the method, and the copy in TCRdb shows in-frame clones only, minus some. The sample gives 5,500 to 7,000 clones, roughly 70% of which show up once; roughly a third is in the top ten. The sequenced sample was CD4+ or CD8+ T cells sorted from blood, obtained in a trial of the OX40 agonist ivuxolimab. Source of these receptors: an adult with an advanced solid tumor such as melanoma, head and neck, liver or kidney cancer.

With respect to this clone: Because the CDR3 is missing its conserved closing phenylalanine or tryptophan, this is likely a read error. The DNA is omitted, as the CDR3 cannot be located on it reliably, and the CDR3 follows TCRdb's listing. The CDR3 loop is CASSQTHPVGSGRREYL. The chain has TRBV4-1 and TRBJ2-4; the DNA was not compared with TRBD2, the D call given in the table. CDR1 is MGHRA and CDR2 is YSYEKL in the germline V gene. The CDR3 sequence runs 17 residues, both termini included.

J is TRBJ2-7 and V is TRBV4-1; 11 bases fit TRBD2. Per the germline V gene, CDR1 is MGHRA and CDR2 is YSYEKL. The CDR3 covers 15 residues. V dropped 3 bases and J dropped 4; count of bases not matched to a gene: 5. The CDR3 spells CASSQGLAGGYEQYF. Written as DNA, the CDR3 is TGCGCCAGCAGCCAGGGCCTAGCGGGAGGTTACGAGCAGTACTTC.

The chain couples TRBV29-1 to TRBJ2-2, with 8 bases matching TRBD1. The CDR3 totals 14 residues. In germline, CDR1 is SQVTM, CDR2 ANQGSEA. The junction had 4 bases not matched to a gene; V was cut back by 6 bases and J by 1 base. The CDR3 DNA reads as TGCAGCGTAGACGGACAGGGGAACACCGGGGAGCTGTTTTTT. It codes for CSVDGQGNTGELFF.

The rearrangement uses TRBV28 and TRBJ2-2; 7 bases line up with TRBD2. Germline trimming cut 3 bases from V and 0 bases from J; bases unmatched to any gene: 10. In germline, CDR1 is MDHEN, CDR2 SYDVKM. This CDR3 is built from 18 residues. CDR3 residues: CASSFWSGKDANTGELFF. CDR3 DNA sequence: TGTGCCAGCAGTTTCTGGAGCGGGAAGGACGCGAACACCGGGGAGCTGTTTTTT.

This clone was seen only a few times. Here the CDR3 DNA reads TGCAGCGTTGAGGGAGGAGAATCCTACGACCACTACTTC. Translating it yields CSVEGGESYDHYF. This chain connects TRBV29-1 to TRBJ2-7, with D perhaps matching TRBD2 (6 bases). Germline-derived CDR1 and CDR2 are SQVTM and ANQGSEA. This CDR3 is built from 13 residues. V dropped 3 bases and J dropped 13 bases, with 22 bases sitting between them.

This clone was counted a few times. The chain is built from TRBV5-6 and TRBJ2-1; the D gene is possibly TRBD2 (5 bases). V lost 4 bases, J lost 7 bases, and 6 bases lay in between. The CDR3 is 11 amino acids. The germline gives CDR1 SGHDT, CDR2 YYEEEE. CDR3 protein: CASSTGNEQFF. The CDR3 DNA reads as TGTGCCAGCAGCACGGGAAATGAGCAGTTCTTC.

V and J are TRBV7-9 and TRBJ1-3, with 7 positions matching TRBD1. Per germline, CDR1 SEHNR and CDR2 FQNEAQ (reference sequence). Germline trimming cut 5 bases from V and 4 bases from J; bases unmatched to any gene: 8. The CDR3 length is 15 residues. The CDR3 DNA reads TGTGCCAGCAGCCACGGACAGGCGAGAGGAAACACCATATATTTT. As protein: CASSHGQARGNTIYF.

This chain uses TRBV9 with TRBJ2-1; D perhaps matches TRBD2 (5 bases). Germline V gene data show CDR1 as SGDLS and CDR2 as YYNGEE. The ends were cut back, 0 bases at V and 0 bases at J, with 10 bases in the middle. There are 16 residues in the CDR3. CDR3 sequence: CASSVEASSSYNEQFF. CDR3 in DNA: TGTGCCAGCAGCGTAGAGGCTAGCTCCTCCTACAATGAGCAGTTCTTC.

J is TRBJ1-4 and V is TRBV6-1, with D possibly matching TRBD1 (6 bases). Germline V gene sequence: CDR1 MNHNS, CDR2 SASEGT. The ends were cut back, 0 bases at V and 8 bases at J, with 16 bases in the middle. This CDR3 has 16 residues. The CDR3 nucleotides are TGTGCCAGCAGTGAAGCCGGGGGCCTACCGCGCGAAAAACTGTTTTTT. Protein: CASSEAGGLPREKLFF.

This clone was counted between two and nine times. This chain links TRBV4-1 with TRBJ2-7; 8 nucleotides match TRBD2. With V trimmed by 2 bases and J by 3 bases, 6 bases remained unmatched. The CDR3 covers 15 residues. Germline values: CDR1 MGHRA, CDR2 YSYEKL. CDR3 in amino acids: CASSQNSGGNYEQYF. CDR3 nucleotide sequence: TGCGCCAGCAGCCAAAACAGCGGGGGTAACTACGAGCAGTACTTC.

A few counts support this clone. V gene TRBV28 combines with J gene TRBJ2-3, with 8 bases matching TRBD2. The CDR3 has 13 amino acids. Germline V gene data show CDR1 as MDHEN and CDR2 as SYDVKM. The trim removed 1 base at V and 6 bases at J, leaving 0 bases unmatched. CDR3 sequence: CASSLSGGDTQYF. CDR3 in DNA: TGTGCCAGCAGTTTATCGGGGGGGGATACGCAGTATTTT.

V is TRBV12-1 and J is TRBJ2-7. TRBV12-1 is an annotated pseudogene. There are 8 residues in the CDR3. The DNA of the CDR3 is TGTGCCAGCAGCCCGGGACCCTTC. Translating gives CASSPGPF.

This clone is termed medium-sized. V is TRBV7-9 and J is TRBJ1-1; TRBD1 might be the D (6 bases). Germline CDR1 is SEHNR and CDR2 is FQNEAQ (reference sequence). V lost 0 bases to trimming and J lost 7 bases, with 12 bases between them. The CDR3 sequence is 14 residues long. This CDR3 reads CASSLASTGSEAFF. The DNA of the CDR3 is TGTGCCAGCAGCTTAGCGTCGACAGGAAGTGAAGCTTTCTTT.

The V gene is TRBV6-5, the J gene TRBJ2-7, with 8 bases fitting TRBD1. Germline CDR1 reads MNHEY; CDR2 reads SVGAGI. The CDR3 runs to 13 residues. The J segment lost 7 bases and the V segment lost 5 bases, leaving 7 bases of the junction unmatched. The CDR3 here is CASSEDRAGEQYF. In nucleotides, the CDR3 is TGTGCCAGCAGTGAGGACAGGGCGGGGGAGCAGTACTTC.

This chain links TRBV6-1 with TRBJ2-7; TRBD1 is a possible D gene (6 bases). The CDR3 extends over 15 amino acids. Deletions cut 2 bases from V and 0 bases from J, with 11 bases between. Germline loops: CDR1 MNHNS, CDR2 SASEGT. The CDR3 DNA reads TGTGCCAGCAGTGAACAGGGGAGTAGCTCCTACGAGCAGTACTTC. This encodes CASSEQGSSSYEQYF.

This chain joins TRBV7-9 and TRBJ1-2; D unclear. V was trimmed by 6 bases and J by 6 bases, leaving 14 bases between them. The CDR3 spans 13 residues. Germline assignment: CDR1 SEHNR and CDR2 FQNEAQ (reference sequence). The CDR3 nucleotides read TGTGCCAGCAGTACCCTAAGCGAGGATGGCTACACCTTC. This codes for CASSTLSEDGYTF.

This chain connects TRBV6-4 to TRBJ1-3, with a weak D call TRBD1 (5 bases). The V and J ends lost 5 bases and 3 bases respectively, with 11 bases between them. This CDR3 comprises 14 residues. Germline V gene sequence: CDR1 MRHNA, CDR2 SNTAGT. The DNA of the CDR3 is TGTGCCAGCAGTTGGCAGGGTGATGGAAACACCATATATTTT. Translation: CASSWQGDGNTIYF.

As regards this clone: Other nucleotide sequences in the sample specify the same CDR3. The V and J genes are TRBV11-2 and TRBJ2-7; tentative D call: TRBD1 (6 bases). The CDR3 length is 13 residues. The V gene lost 3 bases and the J gene lost 6 bases, with 12 bases spanning the gap. From germline, CDR1 is SGHAT and CDR2 FQNNGV. CDR3 region: CASSLTGGGEQYF. In nucleotides, the CDR3 is TGTGCCAGCAGCTTGACAGGAGGCGGCGAGCAGTACTTC.

This clone qualifies as large (0.1 to 1%). J is TRBJ1-1 and V is TRBV28, with 8 bases lining up with TRBD1. V lost 6 bases and J lost 4; bases outside the gene matches: 7. Per germline, CDR1 MDHEN and CDR2 SYDVKM. The CDR3 length is 14 residues. CDR3 coding DNA: TGTGCCAGCAGCTTGGACAGGGCGTCCACTGAAGCTTTCTTT. Encoded protein: CASSLDRASTEAFF.